Listed below are T cell receptor beta chains from one sample, sequenced in a study of regulatory dendritic cells for organ transplantation. This table comes from immunoSEQ multiplex PCR, and its TCRdb copy is limited to in-frame clones, with some not included. The sample contains more than 10,000 clones, around 66% of which appear only once. The sequenced material came from memory CD8+ T cells from blood. Receptor source: a human donor in good health. Each CDR3 is given without its conserved first and last residue.

V | CDR3
TRBV11-2 | ASSPRTFQETQY
TRBV5-5 | ASSWLGSGAYEQY
TRBV5-4 | ASSLEIARERASNEQF
TRBV9 | ASSPRTNEQF
TRBV10-3 | ATATGSSYNEQF
TRBV11-1 | ASSLTPTIWGPGTDTQY
TRBV6-5 | ASSTLVAGPPEQY
TRBV27 | ASSPTRGQRRSSYNEQF
TRBV30 | ACTPAGEKLF
TRBV27 | ASSRAGGREQF
TRBV2 | ASTLGREVELF
TRBV19 | ASIGKIPKAF
TRBV14 | ASSRPRTGTQY
TRBV4-2 | ASSQQDRDAYNEQF
TRBV4-2 | ASSQETGGPDTQY
TRBV15 | ATSSDGSPNTGELF
TRBV11-2 | ASSRQAPYYEQY
TRBV10-3 | AISEAPQEKLF
TRBV6-4 | ASSDRAEDTQY
TRBV11-2 | ASSFELASSYEQY
TRBV4-3 | ASSQVPLGESGANVLT
TRBV6-4 | ASSDSYYNEQF
TRBV7-8 | ASSSTGPDSGNTIY
TRBV4-2 | ASSQDASEGYQPQH
TRBV9 | ASSVRGTIDEQF
TRBV6-6 | ASSYYAGTLAETQY
TRBV7-9 | ASSLAGTYNEQF
TRBV27 | ASSSGWEGLTDTQY
TRBV11-2 | ASSLGGQGNYGYT
TRBV6-1 | ASSIQTGAQETQY
TRBV6-1 | ASSTYRDRNYEQY
TRBV6-1 | ASSEAAGGPYEQY
TRBV29-1 | SVELGEVEQF
TRBV5-4 | ASTGTSAYEQY
TRBV9 | ASGKVQYNEQF
TRBV6-6 | ASSTSEGGEKLF
TRBV28 | ASSLLTDTPADGYT
TRBV7-2 | ASSLVDADTQY
TRBV27 | ASSDRTGRHEKLF
TRBV6-1 | ASSGLAGGTDTQY
TRBV28 | ASSEDVLLAWYEQY
TRBV27 | ASRTGNTIY
TRBV6-6 | ASRSVNYEQY
TRBV6-4 | ASSEPGQGYNEQF
TRBV27 | ASSVGGTPNTQY
TRBV4-3 | ASSHKLSEIRVDTQY
TRBV28 | ASSPSVRAEGNQPQH
TRBV19 | ASSISDYPLAEQY
TRBV6-6 | ASSYRAAGVGTEAF
TRBV4-1 | ASSQEHRGPRRLYGYT
TRBV13 | ASSLGRIGYEQY
TRBV5-6 | ASSLVQSSYEQY
TRBV4-3 | ASSQDLAGGYEQY
TRBV4-2 | ASSQGMTRAYEQY
TRBV7-8 | ASSSRTGVPPDTQY